These 5 T cell receptor beta chains originate from one sample sequenced in a study of CD8+ T cells in alopecia areata. Extraction of RNA preceded its reverse transcription into cDNA, which served as the sequencing template. Profiling relied on immunoSEQ multiplex PCR, and the TCRdb table lists in-frame clones only, not all of them. Altogether over 250,000 clones were found in the sample, and no singletons occur. Cutaneous lymph nodes were pooled and cells sorted by CD4, CD8alpha, NKG2D, NKG2ACE and more. The sample consisted of CD4+ T cells sorted from a lymph node. These receptors came from a C3H/HeJ mouse with alopecia areata. The strain's MHC haplotype is H2-k.

Details on this clone: Gene names are the mouse ones. Read sequence stops 4 residues before the CDR3 end, and the germline J gene provides the missing end. The rearrangement joins TRBV17 to TRBJ2-1; 7 nucleotides agree with TRBD1. The J segment lost 5 bases and the V segment lost 1 base, leaving 5 bases of the junction unmatched. The CDR3 length is 15 residues. Germline lookup yields CDR1 MNHDT and CDR2 YYDKIL. The CDR3 sequence: CASSRGRQGNAEQFF. The CDR3 bases that were read are TGTGCTAGCAGTAGAGGGCGACAGGGTAATGCT.

Of note for this clone: The listed genes are named as in mouse. The read gets to within 4 residues of the CDR3 end, and the germline J gene fills in the rest. The same CDR3 also results from other DNA sequences found in this sample. The rearrangement links TRBV1 to TRBJ2-1; TRBD2 matches at 10 bases. Germline CDR1 and CDR2: NSQYPW and LRSPGD (reference sequence). The CDR3 has 13 amino acids. Incomplete CDR3 DNA: TGCACCTGCAGTGCGGACTGGGGGGCT. Translated, it gives CTCSADWGA. The whole CDR3 region reads CTCSADWGAEQFF.

The table lists this clone with many counts. Gene and germline names: mouse. The CDR3 end falls 4 residues outside the read, so it is completed with the germline J gene. This specimen includes other DNA sequences encoding the same CDR3. The chain is built from TRBV19 and TRBJ2-5, with TRBD1 matching over 10 bases. The germline CDR1 and CDR2 sequences are FNHDT and SITEND (reference sequence). This CDR3 comprises 14 residues. Trimming cost V 2 bases and J 3 bases; bases outside gene matches: 0. The CDR3 DNA, read in part, is TGTGCCAGCAGTATGGGACAGGGGCAAGAC. Protein product: CASSMGQGQD. The whole CDR3 sequence reads CASSMGQGQDTQYF. Looking up the rest from reference TRBV19 and TRBJ2-5 gives the full variable domain: GGIITQTPKFLIGQEGQKLTLKCQQNFNHDTMYWYRQDSGKGLRLIYYSITENDLQKGDLSEGYDASREKKSSFSLTVTSAQKNEMAVFLCASSMGQGQDTQYFGPGTRLLVL.

A note on this clone: Gene names and germline refer to mouse. The sequence runs out 4 residues before the end of the CDR3; the remainder is reconstructed from the germline J gene. The sample has other DNA sequences that encode this CDR3 too. This chain joins TRBV31 and TRBJ2-1; TRBD2 might be the D (7 bases). Trimming took off 0 bases at V and 4 bases at J, with 10 bases between the two ends. The germline V gene has CDR1 GKSSPN and CDR2 SITVG. The length of the CDR3 is 14 residues. The CDR3 loop reads CAWSLGGAYAEQFF. CDR3 DNA (partial): TGTGCCTGGAGTCTGGGGGGCGCTTATGCT.

This clone was picked up a small number of times. Gene names are the mouse ones. The CDR3 goes on 4 residues after the read ends, and that part is filled in from the germline J gene. The J gene is TRBJ2-2, the V gene TRBV5, with 9 bases lining up with TRBD1. Trimming at V came to 8 bases and at J to 2 bases, leaving 3 bases not matched to a gene. The CDR3 contains 14 residues. Germline loops: CDR1 LGHNA, CDR2 YNLKQL (reference sequence). The DNA read from the CDR3 is TGTGCCAGCTCGACAGGGGGGAACACCGGG. Amino acid sequence: CASSTGGNTG. The full CDR3 protein reads CASSTGGNTGQLYF.